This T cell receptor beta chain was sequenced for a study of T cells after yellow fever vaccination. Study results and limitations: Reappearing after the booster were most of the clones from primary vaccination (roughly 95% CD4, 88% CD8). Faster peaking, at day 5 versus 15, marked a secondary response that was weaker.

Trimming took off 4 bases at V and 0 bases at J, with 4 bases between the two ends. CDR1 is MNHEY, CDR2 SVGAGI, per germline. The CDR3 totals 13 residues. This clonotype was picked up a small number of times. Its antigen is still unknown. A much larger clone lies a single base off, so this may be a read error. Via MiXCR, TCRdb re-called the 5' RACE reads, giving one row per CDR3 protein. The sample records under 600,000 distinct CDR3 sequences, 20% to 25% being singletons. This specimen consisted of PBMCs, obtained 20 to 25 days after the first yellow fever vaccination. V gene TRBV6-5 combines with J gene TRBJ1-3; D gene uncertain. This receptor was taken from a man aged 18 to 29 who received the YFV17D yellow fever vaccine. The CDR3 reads CASSWGSGNTIYF. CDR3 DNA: TGTGCCAGCAGTTGGGGCTCTGGAAACACCATATATTTT.